Listed below are T cell receptor beta chains from one sample, sequenced in a study of CD8 T cells in ankylosing spondylitis. MiXCR was run by TCRdb on the 5' RACE reads, yielding one entry per CDR3 protein. The sample carries 500,000 to 650,000 distinct CDR3 sequences, about 5.2% recorded once. The sequenced sample was blood, either unsorted or a sorted T cell fraction (not recorded which). Receptors were obtained from a male donor with ankylosing spondylitis. Each CDR3 is given with its conserved first and last residue. A D gene is named only where the DNA matches it firmly. Expanded clones are given a class, and other clones once, few, many or no size at all.

j_call | v_call | d_call | clone_size | cdr3_aa | cdr3_nt
TRBJ2-5 | TRBV29-1 | TRBD2 | many | CSFSGRAEVETQYF | TGCAGCTTTAGCGGGAGGGCCGAGGTGGAGACCCAGTACTTC
TRBJ2-1 | TRBV20-1 | TRBD1 | few | CSARGTGGYNEQFF | TGCAGTGCTAGAGGGACAGGGGGCTACAATGAGCAGTTCTTC
TRBJ2-5 | TRBV7-2 | NA | few | CASSPGGYSLETQYF | TGTGCCAGCAGCCCCGGTGGCTACTCCCTAGAGACCCAGTACTTC
TRBJ1-1 | TRBV7-2 | NA | many | CASSLTDMNTEAFF | TGTGCCAGCAGCTTGACAGACATGAACACTGAAGCTTTCTTT
TRBJ1-4 | TRBV4-1 | NA | many | CASSQGLELFF | TGCGCCAGCAGCCAAGGATTGGAACTGTTTTTT
TRBJ2-1 | TRBV6-5 | TRBD2 | NA | CASSYRGLAGANEQFF | TGTGCCAGCAGTTATAGGGGGTTAGCGGGAGCCAATGAGCAGTTCTTC
TRBJ2-1 | TRBV6-5 | TRBD2 | few | CASSFSLAGGPGEQFF | TGTGCCAGCAGTTTCTCTTTAGCGGGAGGGCCGGGTGAGCAGTTCTTC
TRBJ1-2 | TRBV12-3/TRBV12-4 | TRBD1 | many | CASSTRQGGNYGYTF | TGTGCCAGCAGTACCCGACAGGGCGGAAACTATGGCTACACCTTC
TRBJ2-3 | TRBV6-1 | TRBD2 | many | CASTLGLAASTDTQYF | TGTGCCAGCACCCTGGGACTAGCGGCTAGCACAGATACGCAGTATTTT
TRBJ2-7 | TRBV12-3/TRBV12-4 | TRBD2 | many | CASSLRYSSGVVEQYF | TGTGCCAGCAGTTTGCGCTATTCCAGCGGGGTTGTCGAGCAGTACTTC
TRBJ2-5 | TRBV9 | TRBD2 | many | CASSVASGVETQYF | TGTGCCAGCAGCGTAGCTAGCGGCGTGGAGACCCAGTACTTC
TRBJ1-6 | TRBV12-3/TRBV12-4 | NA | many | CASSPRYGGADSPLHF | TGTGCCAGCAGCCCCCGTTATGGTGGAGCCGATTCACCCCTCCACTTT
TRBJ1-2 | TRBV6-2/TRBV6-3 | NA | many | CASRPGDNLMVVYTF | TGTGCCAGCCGCCCGGGGGACAATCTCATGGTCGTCTACACCTTC
TRBJ2-1 | TRBV15 | NA | many | CATSSPRGGAGSYNEQFF | TGTGCCACCAGCAGTCCGCGAGGGGGGGCCGGTTCCTACAATGAGCAGTTCTTC
TRBJ2-7 | TRBV25-1 | TRBD1 | many | CASSEPFPGQGHYEQYF | TGTGCCAGCAGTGAACCCTTCCCGGGACAGGGTCACTACGAGCAGTACTTC
TRBJ2-7 | TRBV20-1 | TRBD1 | many | CSANDRDEQYF | TGCAGTGCAAATGACAGGGACGAGCAGTACTTC
TRBJ2-1 | TRBV5-1 | NA | many | CASSPSAGSLDYNEQFF | TGCGCCAGCAGCCCTAGTGCGGGTTCCCTTGACTACAATGAGCAGTTCTTC
TRBJ2-2 | TRBV24-1 | TRBD1 | many | CATSEWDRFNTGELFF | TGTGCCACCAGTGAATGGGACAGGTTTAACACCGGGGAGCTGTTTTTT
TRBJ2-6 | TRBV29-1 | NA | many | CSTREAGANVLTF | TGCAGCACCAGGGAGGCTGGGGCCAACGTCCTGACTTTC
TRBJ2-3 | TRBV12-3/TRBV12-4 | NA | many | CASRTPRGTQYF | TGTGCCAGCAGGACCCCCCGGGGTACGCAGTATTTT
TRBJ2-5 | TRBV20-1 | NA | many | CSGAEGLQETQYF | TGCAGTGGGGCTGAAGGACTACAAGAGACCCAGTACTTC
TRBJ2-1 | TRBV6-5 | NA | NA | CASSYLLSGDEQFF | TGTGCCAGCAGTTACTTGCTCTCCGGGGATGAGCAGTTCTTC
TRBJ2-3 | TRBV7-2 | TRBD2 | many | CASSLVSGRAGDTQYF | TGTGCCAGCAGCTTAGTAAGCGGGAGGGCCGGAGATACGCAGTATTTT
TRBJ1-1 | TRBV12-3/TRBV12-4 | NA | many | CASSLAEGDLKAFF | TGTGCCAGCAGTTTAGCGGAAGGGGATTTGAAAGCTTTCTTT
TRBJ2-4 | TRBV11-2 | NA | few | CASSPEGGRNIQYF | TGTGCCAGCAGCCCCGAAGGGGGTCGGAACATTCAGTACTTC
TRBJ2-1 | TRBV6-2/TRBV6-3 | TRBD1 | few | CASKKQGSSYNEQFF | TGTGCCAGCAAAAAACAGGGGAGCTCCTACAATGAGCAGTTCTTC
TRBJ2-7 | TRBV19 | TRBD2 | NA | CASRGAGLYEQYF | TGTGCCAGTAGGGGAGCGGGACTGTACGAGCAGTACTTC
TRBJ1-2 | TRBV28 | TRBD1 | many | CASSYRSYRGPYGYTF | TGTGCCAGCAGCTATCGATCGTACAGGGGGCCTTATGGCTACACCTTC
TRBJ1-6 | TRBV12-3/TRBV12-4 | NA | many | CASSLVQDSPLHF | TGTGCCAGCAGTTTAGTTCAAGATTCACCCCTCCACTTT
TRBJ2-1 | TRBV29-1 | NA | many | CSVEGHRPTGQFF | TGCAGCGTTGAAGGTCACCGGCCTACAGGGCAGTTCTTC
TRBJ2-3 | TRBV7-9 | NA | many | CASHTGQGTQYF | TGTGCCAGCCACACGGGGCAGGGAACGCAGTATTTT